The 4 T cell receptor beta chains listed next were all sequenced from one sample in a study of blood T cell repertoires in COVID-19. TCRdb's copy holds only in-frame clones and misses some; the assay was immunoSEQ multiplex PCR. The sample contains hundreds of thousands of clones, 83% of which appear only once. Sequences were obtained from peripheral blood. These receptors originate from a woman between 35 and 50 years old with active or convalescent COVID-19.

The rearrangement uses TRBV19 and TRBJ2-1; TRBD1 matches at 10 bases. In germline, CDR1 is LNHDA, CDR2 SQIVND (reference sequence). This CDR3 comprises 17 residues. V dropped 7 bases and J dropped 5; count of bases not matched to a gene: 14. CDR3 sequence: CASTQPWPGQGNNEQFF. CDR3 in DNA: TGTGCCAGTACCCAACCCTGGCCGGGACAGGGGAACAATGAGCAGTTCTTC.

The chain is built from TRBV5-4 and TRBJ2-7, with TRBD2 matching over 11 bases. Unmatched junction bases numbered 11, after V lost 0 bases and J lost 6 bases. The V gene's germline CDR1 is SGHNT and CDR2 YYREEE (reference sequence). This CDR3 spans 17 amino acids. The CDR3 loop reads CASSLELAGGPLLEQYF. The DNA of the CDR3 is TGTGCCAGCAGCTTGGAGCTAGCGGGGGGCCCGTTGCTCGAGCAGTACTTC.

V and J are TRBV6-2 or TRBV6-3 and TRBJ1-1; D might be TRBD1 (5 bases). The CDR3 loop spans 19 amino acids. The V end was cut by 2 bases, the J end by 0 bases, with 22 bases between. The V gene's germline CDR1 is MNHEY and CDR2 SVGEGT. CDR3 loop: CASSYPLQGRDRMNTEAFF. The DNA of the CDR3 is TGTGCCAGCAGTTACCCATTACAAGGCAGGGATCGGATGAACACTGAAGCTTTCTTT.

The gene calls are TRBV7-2 and TRBJ1-1, with a possible D match to TRBD1 (5 bases). In germline, CDR1 is SGHTA, CDR2 FQGNSA. CDR3 length: 14 amino acids. The V end was cut by 5 bases, the J end by 1 base, with 11 bases between. CDR3 coding DNA: TGTGCCAGCAGCCCGACGACAGAGAACACTGAAGCTTTCTTT. Protein: CASSPTTENTEAFF.